The subject of this entry is one T cell receptor beta chain. From germline, CDR1 is SQVTM and CDR2 ANQGSEA. V gave up 5 bases and J gave up 4 bases, with 9 bases separating them. CDR3 length: 11 amino acids. Data came from immunoSEQ multiplex PCR; TCRdb stores just in-frame clones and leaves some out. The sample contains around 50,000 clones, 95% to 96% of which appear only once. This entry belongs to a study of control samples from healthy donors and cancer patients. The genes are TRBV29-1 and TRBJ2-7; D remains unclear. This TCR was sampled from a woman under 40 in good health. Sequencing was carried out using blood. CDR3 sequence: CSVSDIYEQYF. The CDR3 region has the DNA TGCAGCGTTTCTGATATATACGAGCAGTACTTC.